This T cell receptor (beta chain) was profiled in a study of OX40 agonist ivuxolimab in advanced cancers. Germline assignment: CDR1 SSHAT and CDR2 FNYEAQ (reference sequence). CDR3 size: 14 residues. Points on this clone: The junction shows a germline mismatch at one end, possibly a read error.

Data came from immunoSEQ multiplex PCR; TCRdb stores just in-frame clones and leaves some out. The sample lists tens of thousands of clones, less than 85% seen once, with around 0.88% in the top ten. The sample in question was CD4+ or CD8+ T cells sorted from blood, obtained in a trial of the OX40 agonist ivuxolimab. J is TRBJ2-5 and V is TRBV7-7; D gene unclear. The source is an adult with an advanced solid tumor such as melanoma, head and neck, liver or kidney cancer. The DNA for the CDR3 is TGTGCTAGCAGCTTAGCTGGGGACCAAGAGACCCAGTACTTC. This gives the protein CASSLAGDQETQYF.